One and the same sample provided the 17 T cell receptor beta chains below, sequenced in a study of T cells in localized non-small cell lung cancer. The assay was immunoSEQ multiplex PCR, and TCRdb's table has in-frame clones only and misses some. The repertoire consists of roughly 30,000 clones, with about 86% occurring once and the leading ten covering about 5.4%. The sample consisted of peripheral blood mononuclear cells, taken before any cancer treatment. The receptors stem from a man aged 40-75 years with stage III lung adenocarcinoma.

The genes are TRBV7-9 and TRBJ2-6; 10 bases agree with TRBD1. V dropped 4 bases and J dropped 1; count of bases not matched to a gene: 4. Germline V CDR1 and CDR2: SEHNR, FQNEAQ (reference sequence). The CDR3 runs 17 residues. The CDR3 spells CASSSGQGGSGANVLTF. CDR3 DNA: TGTGCCAGCAGCTCTGGACAGGGGGGATCTGGGGCCAACGTCCTGACTTTC. The full variable domain, in which reference TRBV7-9 and TRBJ2-6 provide the parts outside the CDR3, is DTGVSQNPRHKITKRGQNVTFRCDPISEHNRLYWYRQTLGQGPEFLTYFQNEAQLEKSRLLSDRFSAERPKGSFSTLEIQRTEQGDSAMYLCASSSGQGGSGANVLTFGAGSRLTVL.

The chain has TRBV5-1 and TRBJ1-3; D unclear. CDR1 is SGHRS, CDR2 YFSETQ, per germline. The CDR3 is 15 residues long. V dropped 4 bases and J dropped 3 bases, with 14 bases sitting between them. DNA for the CDR3: TGCGCCAGCAGCCCGGCCTTGGGAGGTGGAAACACCATATATTTT. Translating gives CASSPALGGGNTIYF. The full variable domain, rest sourced from reference TRBV5-1 and TRBJ1-3, is KAGVTQTPRYLIKTRGQQVTLSCSPISGHRSVSWYQQTPGQGLQFLFEYFSETQRNKGNFPGRFSGRQFSNSRSEMNVSTLELGDSALYLCASSPALGGGNTIYFGEGSWLTVV.

The chain carries TRBV6-6 and TRBJ2-3; D unclear. The CDR3 extends over 13 amino acids. V was shortened by 4 bases and J by 8 bases, with 13 bases between the two germline ends. From germline, CDR1 is MNHNY and CDR2 SVGAGI (reference sequence). The CDR3 DNA reads TGTGCCAGCAGTTCCCCTGACATAGCTACGCAGTATTTT. Translation: CASSSPDIATQYF.

The rearrangement uses TRBV28 and TRBJ2-2; no firm D call. The CDR3 has 15 amino acids. Germline CDR1 reads MDHEN; CDR2 reads SYDVKM. Trimming removed 7 bases from V and 0 bases from J, with 12 bases in between. CDR3 in DNA: TGTGCCAGCAATCCTACCGGTGCGAACACCGGGGAGCTGTTTTTT. It translates to CASNPTGANTGELFF.

CDR3 residues: CASSSRTGGYTF. For the CDR3, the DNA is TGTGCCAGCAGCAGCAGGACAGGGGGCTACACCTTC. This chain connects TRBV11-2 to TRBJ1-2; 8 bases map to TRBD1. The germline V gene has CDR1 SGHAT and CDR2 FQNNGV. After removal of 5 bases from V and 8 bases from J, the junction contained 4 bases not matched to a gene. The CDR3 spans 12 residues. The entire variable domain, with the rest obtained from reference TRBV11-2 and TRBJ1-2, is as follows: EAGVAQSPRYKIIEKRQSVAFWCNPISGHATLYWYQQILGQGPKLLIQFQNNGVVDDSQLPKDRFSAERLKGVDSTLKIQPAKLEDSAVYLCASSSRTGGYTFGSGTRLTVV.

This clone has only a few counts. The chain employs TRBV11-2 and TRBJ1-6; D unclear. Germline assignment: CDR1 SGHAT and CDR2 FQNNGV. CDR3 size: 15 residues. Trimming pared 1 base from V and 7 bases from J, leaving 11 bases between. CDR3 region: CASSLANGGNSPLHF. CDR3 coding DNA: TGTGCCAGCAGCTTAGCAAACGGAGGGAATTCACCCCTCCACTTT.

The V call is TRBV5-1, the J call TRBJ2-3, with D perhaps given as TRBD1 or TRBD2 (5 bases each). The CDR3 has 13 amino acids. Germline loops: CDR1 SGHRS, CDR2 YFSETQ. Trimming removed 8 bases from V and 8 bases from J, with 18 bases in between. As DNA, the CDR3 is TGCGCCAGTGTCGCCGGGGCCCTGGGTACGCAGTATTTT. The encoded protein is CASVAGALGTQYF.

V usage is TRBV2 and J usage is TRBJ2-1, with TRBD1 matching 7 bases. J lost 0 bases, V lost 3 bases, and 2 bases had no gene match. The CDR3 length is 15 residues. CDR1 and CDR2 (germline): SNHLY, FYNNEI. In DNA, the CDR3 is TGTGCCAGCAGTGAGACAGGGTCCTCCTACAATGAGCAGTTCTTC. Its translation is CASSETGSSYNEQFF.

This clone was counted between two and nine times. This chain links TRBV5-1 with TRBJ2-1; tentative D call: TRBD2 (6 bases). The CDR3 has 14 amino acids. Germline V gene data show CDR1 as SGHRS and CDR2 as YFSETQ. V was clipped by 2 bases and J by 7 bases, with 13 bases between them. The CDR3 bases are TGCGCCAGCAGCTTAGGCGGAGGGAGTAATGAGCAGTTCTTC. It translates to CASSLGGGSNEQFF.

The chain recombines TRBV5-4 with TRBJ2-5; TRBD1 matches 7 bases. Germline assignment: CDR1 SGHNT and CDR2 YYREEE (reference sequence). The junction had 11 bases not matched to a gene; V was cut back by 7 bases and J by 2 bases. The CDR3 is made up of 15 amino acids. The CDR3 reads CASRKGQTPQETQYF. DNA for the CDR3: TGTGCCAGCCGGAAGGGACAGACCCCACAAGAGACCCAGTACTTC. The whole variable domain, filled in from reference TRBV5-4 and TRBJ2-5, reads ETGVTQSPTHLIKTRGQQVTLRCSSQSGHNTVSWYQQALGQGPQFIFQYYREEENGRGNFPPRFSGLQFPNYSSELNVNALELDDSALYLCASRKGQTPQETQYFGPGTRLLVL.

V and J are TRBV5-1 and TRBJ2-4; 10 bases align to TRBD1. Per the germline V gene, CDR1 is SGHRS and CDR2 is YFSETQ. The ends lost 4 bases at V and 0 bases at J; junction bases unmatched: 13. The CDR3 consists of 19 residues. The CDR3 spells CASSPGTGDPVLAKNIQYF. The DNA of the CDR3 is TGCGCCAGCAGCCCCGGGACAGGGGATCCCGTTCTAGCCAAAAACATTCAGTACTTC. The variable domain in full, completed from reference TRBV5-1 and TRBJ2-4, reads KAGVTQTPRYLIKTRGQQVTLSCSPISGHRSVSWYQQTPGQGLQFLFEYFSETQRNKGNFPGRFSGRQFSNSRSEMNVSTLELGDSALYLCASSPGTGDPVLAKNIQYFGAGTRLSVL.

The gene calls are TRBV6-1 and TRBJ2-6, with TRBD2 matching over 7 bases. Germline V gene data show CDR1 as MNHNS and CDR2 as SASEGT. This CDR3 is built from 13 residues. V lost 6 bases to trimming and J lost 8 bases; unmatched junction nucleotides: 4. The DNA for the CDR3 is TGTGCCAGCAGGGGGGAGGGTACCAACGTCCTGACTTTC. This translates into CASRGEGTNVLTF.

V usage is TRBV20-1 and J usage is TRBJ2-4, with unresolved D. The CDR3 loop spans 11 amino acids. The germline gives CDR1 DFQATT, CDR2 SNEGSKA (reference sequence). V was pared by 5 bases and J by 1 base, with 3 bases between. The chain's CDR3 is CSALAKNIQYF. For the CDR3, the DNA is TGCAGTGCTCTGGCCAAAAACATTCAGTACTTC.

The rearrangement links TRBV11-2 to TRBJ2-6; D gene unclear. V dropped 4 bases and J dropped 0 bases, with 4 bases sitting between them. The germline CDR1 and CDR2 sequences are SGHAT and FQNNGV. The CDR3 is 14 amino acids. In DNA form, the CDR3 reads TGTGCCAGCAGCTCGCTCTCTGGGGCCAACGTCCTGACTTTC. This sequence encodes CASSSLSGANVLTF.

The chain has TRBV6-1 and TRBJ1-2; no reliable D call. CDR3 size: 14 residues. V was shortened by 0 bases and J by 4 bases, with 9 bases between the two germline ends. Germline CDR1 MNHNS, CDR2 SASEGT. The CDR3 nucleotides read TGTGCCAGCAGTGAAGCGTTCAGTTTCTATGGCTACACCTTC. It specifies CASSEAFSFYGYTF.

CDR3 DNA: TGTGCCAGCAACCCCCGTGGGGAATTCGGTGGCTACACCTTC. This translates into CASNPRGEFGGYTF. The gene calls are TRBV6-5 and TRBJ1-2; D is uncertain. Germline loops: CDR1 MNHEY, CDR2 SVGAGI. V lost 7 bases and J lost 7, with 19 bases in between. The CDR3 is 14 amino acids.

The chain has TRBV19 and TRBJ2-1; 7 bases are shared with TRBD1. The CDR3 is 15 amino acids. CDR1 and CDR2 (germline): LNHDA, SQIVND (reference sequence). After removal of 6 bases from V and 7 bases from J, the junction contained 12 bases not matched to a gene. The DNA of the CDR3 is TGTGCCAGTAGCCAGGGACAGACCGAGGGGAATGAGCAGTTCTTC. Its translation is CASSQGQTEGNEQFF. Looking up the rest from reference TRBV19 and TRBJ2-1 gives the full variable domain: DGGITQSPKYLFRKEGQNVTLSCEQNLNHDAMYWYRQDPGQGLRLIYYSQIVNDFQKGDIAEGYSVSREKKESFPLTVTSAQKNPTAFYLCASSQGQTEGNEQFFGPGTRLTVL.